This is a list of T cell receptor beta chains from one sample in a study of T-cell memory formation after mild COVID-19. Using its own MiXCR run on the 5' RACE reads, TCRdb lists one record per CDR3 protein. The table has about 200,000 distinct CDR3 sequences, over 9.5% seen once. Sequencing was carried out using PBMCs or a T cell subset sorted from them (not recorded which). These receptors came from a man younger than 35 who had mild COVID-19 (a few samples of this study predate the infection). Cell type and time point are not known. The CDR3 runs from the conserved cysteine through the conserved F or W. Each record gives: CDR3 DNA, CDR3 protein, D gene, V gene, clone size, J gene. A D gene is named only where the DNA matches it firmly. Clone size is shown for a subset of rows, as once, few, many or a class of expanded clone.

DNA: TGTGCCATCAGTGAGTCGGTACAGGGGGATGAAAAACTGTTTTTT; CDR3: CAISESVQGDEKLFF; D: TRBD1; V: TRBV10-3; size: .; J: TRBJ1-4
DNA: TGTGCCAGCAGTACGACTATCATTCCCTACAATGAGCAGTTCTTC; CDR3: CASSTTIIPYNEQFF; D: .; V: TRBV6-2/TRBV6-3; size: .; J: TRBJ2-1
DNA: TGTGCCAGCTCTGTCTCGGCAGGGGGCGGCGGGGAGCTGTTTTTT; CDR3: CASSVSAGGGGELFF; D: TRBD1; V: TRBV7-2; size: few; J: TRBJ2-2
DNA: TGTGCCAGCTCCCTTACCACAGGGGCCCCAGCGGGGGGCTACACCTTC; CDR3: CASSLTTGAPAGGYTF; D: TRBD1; V: TRBV18; size: .; J: TRBJ1-2
DNA: TGTGCCAGCAGTTACGGACTAGCGGCTACCGGGGAGCTGTTTTTT; CDR3: CASSYGLAATGELFF; D: TRBD2; V: TRBV6-6; size: .; J: TRBJ2-2
DNA: TGCGCCAGCAGCCAAGTCCCGGACAGGGGGGACTACGAGCAGTACTTC; CDR3: CASSQVPDRGDYEQYF; D: TRBD1; V: TRBV4-1; size: many; J: TRBJ2-7
DNA: TGCGCCAGCAGCTTGTCCAGGCAAGCTAACTATGGCTACACCTTC; CDR3: CASSLSRQANYGYTF; D: .; V: TRBV5-1; size: .; J: TRBJ1-2
DNA: TGTGCCAGCAGCAGTGACAGGATATCGCCCATGGGAAATGAGCAGTTCTTC; CDR3: CASSSDRISPMGNEQFF; D: .; V: TRBV9; size: .; J: TRBJ2-1
DNA: TGTGCCAGCGGCGAAAAAGGGGGCGGAAAGACCCAGTACTTC; CDR3: CASGEKGGGKTQYF; D: TRBD1; V: TRBV5-8; size: few; J: TRBJ2-5
DNA: TGCAGCGTTGAAGAAACAGCGGCAGATACGCAGTATTTT; CDR3: CSVEETAADTQYF; D: .; V: TRBV29-1; size: many; J: TRBJ2-3
DNA: TGTGCCAGCAGAAGGACTAGCGGGGGCACAGATACGCAGTATTTT; CDR3: CASRRTSGGTDTQYF; D: TRBD2; V: TRBV12-3/TRBV12-4; size: many; J: TRBJ2-3
DNA: TGTGCCAGCAGCACATGGACAGGGCGGAACGAGCAGTACTTC; CDR3: CASSTWTGRNEQYF; D: TRBD1; V: TRBV7-6; size: .; J: TRBJ2-7
DNA: TGCAGCGTTGAAAATCAGAGGGCCTTC; CDR3: CSVENQRAF; D: .; V: TRBV29-1; size: .; J: TRBJ1-2
DNA: TGTGCCAGTTCAGTCACAGGGCCCTACGAGCAGTACTTC; CDR3: CASSVTGPYEQYF; D: .; V: TRBV19; size: .; J: TRBJ2-7
DNA: TGCGCCAGCAGCCTGTCAGGGGGGATAAGACGCACAGATACGCAGTATTTT; CDR3: CASSLSGGIRRTDTQYF; D: .; V: TRBV5-1; size: .; J: TRBJ2-3
DNA: TGTGCCATCAGGATTGACAGGACAAACACTGAAGCTTTCTTT; CDR3: CAIRIDRTNTEAFF; D: .; V: TRBV10-3; size: .; J: TRBJ1-1
DNA: TGTGCCAGCAGTTCCCCTCAGTATGGGGGAAACATTCAGTACTTC; CDR3: CASSSPQYGGNIQYF; D: .; V: TRBV7-2; size: .; J: TRBJ2-4
DNA: TGCAGTGCTAGTCGTAGGCAGGACGAGCTGTTTTTT; CDR3: CSASRRQDELFF; D: .; V: TRBV20-1; size: many; J: TRBJ2-2
DNA: TGTGCCAGCGAACGGAGGACGAACACTGAAGCTTTCTTT; CDR3: CASERRTNTEAFF; D: .; V: TRBV2; size: few; J: TRBJ1-1
DNA: TGTGCCAGCAGCTTGGTGGACAAATTTGAAAAACTGTTTTTT; CDR3: CASSLVDKFEKLFF; D: .; V: TRBV5-6; size: .; J: TRBJ1-4
DNA: TGCGCCAGCAGCTGGATATCCGGCGGGGGCGAGCAGTACTTC; CDR3: CASSWISGGGEQYF; D: TRBD2; V: TRBV5-1; size: .; J: TRBJ2-7
DNA: TGTGCCAGCAGCCCATCGACAGGCCTCACTGAAGCTTTCTTT; CDR3: CASSPSTGLTEAFF; D: .; V: TRBV5-4; size: .; J: TRBJ1-1
DNA: TGTGCCAGCAGACCTAGCGGGGGACTCCAAGAGACCCAGTACTTC; CDR3: CASRPSGGLQETQYF; D: TRBD2; V: TRBV12-3/TRBV12-4; size: many; J: TRBJ2-5
DNA: TGCGCCAGCAGCCAAGGTCCGCAGGGTGGAGAGACCCAGTACTTC; CDR3: CASSQGPQGGETQYF; D: .; V: TRBV4-1; size: few; J: TRBJ2-5
DNA: TGCGCCAGCAGTTGGGACAGGGGGCTTTCACCCCTCCACTTT; CDR3: CASSWDRGLSPLHF; D: TRBD1; V: TRBV10-2; size: .; J: TRBJ1-6
DNA: TGTGCCAGTAGTATGGGACAGGGGGCCGGGGAGCTGTTTTTT; CDR3: CASSMGQGAGELFF; D: TRBD1; V: TRBV19; size: many; J: TRBJ2-2
DNA: TGCAGTGCTAGAGATGGTGCAGGGTTTGACACTGAAGCTTTCTTT; CDR3: CSARDGAGFDTEAFF; D: .; V: TRBV20-1; size: few; J: TRBJ1-1
DNA: TGTGCCAGCAGTTACTCCGGGACAGGGGACTACGAGCAGTACTTC; CDR3: CASSYSGTGDYEQYF; D: TRBD1; V: TRBV6-5; size: .; J: TRBJ2-7
DNA: TGCAGTGCTAGGGAACGCGGGACAGGGAACACTGAAGCTTTCTTT; CDR3: CSARERGTGNTEAFF; D: TRBD1; V: TRBV20-1; size: .; J: TRBJ1-1
DNA: TGTGCCAGCAGTCGTTTACAGGGGTCCAATGAGCAGTTCTTC; CDR3: CASSRLQGSNEQFF; D: TRBD1; V: TRBV12-3/TRBV12-4; size: .; J: TRBJ2-1
DNA: TGTGCCAGCAGCTTAGGACAGGGACTGGGAGGCGCTGAAGCTTTCTTT; CDR3: CASSLGQGLGGAEAFF; D: TRBD1; V: TRBV7-9; size: .; J: TRBJ1-1
DNA: TGTGCCAGCAGCTCCGGGGGGACAACCTACGAGCAGTACTTC; CDR3: CASSSGGTTYEQYF; D: .; V: TRBV7-6; size: few; J: TRBJ2-7
DNA: TGTGCCAGTAGTGGACAGGGACGTACTGGAAACACCATATATTTT; CDR3: CASSGQGRTGNTIYF; D: TRBD1; V: TRBV19; size: .; J: TRBJ1-3
DNA: TGTGCCAGCAGTCCTTGGGCCAAAAACATTCAGTACTTC; CDR3: CASSPWAKNIQYF; D: .; V: TRBV6-2/TRBV6-3; size: .; J: TRBJ2-4
DNA: TGTGCCAGCAGTTTCCAGGTAGCTGTTAATTCACCCCTCCACTTT; CDR3: CASSFQVAVNSPLHF; D: .; V: TRBV27; size: few; J: TRBJ1-6
DNA: TGTGCCAGCCGTCAGACGTCGAACACTGAAGCTTTCTTT; CDR3: CASRQTSNTEAFF; D: .; V: TRBV7-9; size: few; J: TRBJ1-1
DNA: TGTGCCAGCAGGTCATACGGCGGGGAGCTGTTTTTT; CDR3: CASRSYGGELFF; D: .; V: TRBV6-2/TRBV6-3; size: few; J: TRBJ2-2